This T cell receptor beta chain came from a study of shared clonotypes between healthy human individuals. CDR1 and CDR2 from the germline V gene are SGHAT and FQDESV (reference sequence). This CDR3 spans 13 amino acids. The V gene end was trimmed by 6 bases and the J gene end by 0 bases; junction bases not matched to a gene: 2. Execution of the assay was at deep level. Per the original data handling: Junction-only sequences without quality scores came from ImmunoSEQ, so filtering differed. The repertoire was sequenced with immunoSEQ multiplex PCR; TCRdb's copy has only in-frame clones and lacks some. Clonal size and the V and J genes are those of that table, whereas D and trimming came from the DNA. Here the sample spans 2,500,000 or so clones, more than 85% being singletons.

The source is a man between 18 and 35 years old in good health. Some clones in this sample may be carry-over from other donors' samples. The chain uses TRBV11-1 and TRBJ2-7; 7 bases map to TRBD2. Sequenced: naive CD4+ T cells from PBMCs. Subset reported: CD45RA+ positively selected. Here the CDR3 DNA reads TGTGCCAGCAGTTGGGACTACTCCTACGAGCAGTACTTC. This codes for CASSWDYSYEQYF.